The entry below gives a single T cell receptor beta chain sequence along with its context. Germline V CDR1 and CDR2: LNHDA, SQIVND (reference sequence). The CDR3 is 16 amino acids. With V trimmed by 3 bases and J by 2 bases, 9 bases remained unmatched. The source of the sample is a study of blood T cell repertoires in COVID-19. In the study overall: The United States, Italy and Spain supplied acute and convalescent COVID-19 samples. The cDNA or gDNA used as material had been derived from T cells, B-cell-depleted T cells, or PBMCs.

In the original processing: Amplification of reference gene primers provided the estimated nucleated cell counts. Repertoires were generated with immunoSEQ multiplex PCR, while TCRdb's copy carries only in-frame clones and drops some. That table furnishes V, J and clone size, whereas the DNA furnished D and trimming. The sample contains fewer than 110,000 clones, roughly 89% of which appear only once. Sequencing was performed on peripheral blood. This sequence originates from a woman older than 75 in a cohort sampled during active COVID-19. The V call is TRBV19, the J call TRBJ2-7; 8 bases are shared with TRBD1. For the CDR3, the DNA is TGTGCCAGTAGTATTTTGGGCGGACAGGGAACCTACGAGCAGTACTTC. Residues: CASSILGGQGTYEQYF.